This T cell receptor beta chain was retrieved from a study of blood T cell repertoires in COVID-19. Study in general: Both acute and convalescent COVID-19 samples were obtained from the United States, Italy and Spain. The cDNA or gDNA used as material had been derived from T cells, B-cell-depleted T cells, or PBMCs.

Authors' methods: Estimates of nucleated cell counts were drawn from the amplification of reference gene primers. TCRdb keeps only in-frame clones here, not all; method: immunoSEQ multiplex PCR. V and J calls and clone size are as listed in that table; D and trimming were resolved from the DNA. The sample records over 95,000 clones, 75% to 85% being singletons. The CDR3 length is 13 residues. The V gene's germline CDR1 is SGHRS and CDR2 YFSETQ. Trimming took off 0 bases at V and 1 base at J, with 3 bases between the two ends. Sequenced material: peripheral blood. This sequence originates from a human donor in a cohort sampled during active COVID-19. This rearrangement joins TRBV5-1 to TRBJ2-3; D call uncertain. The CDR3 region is CASSLAGTDTQYF. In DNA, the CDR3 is TGCGCCAGCAGCTTGGCCGGCACAGATACGCAGTATTTT.